What follows are 18 T cell receptor beta chains derived from one specimen sequenced in a study of blood T cell repertoires in COVID-19 (dated by TCRdb to 2018 to 2020). Library preparation was by the immunoSEQ multiplex PCR assay. The table comes from immuneACCESS by way of TCRdb, which keeps in-frame sequences with V and J called. Part of the clones is missing from these tables; in studies checked, under half for an unresolved V gene and the rest for unknown reasons. In all, the sample holds more than 100,000 clones, and around 81% of those were seen once. The top ten clones comprise 8% to 9.5% of the sample. The sequencing sample was made of peripheral blood. These TCRs come from an older woman with active or convalescent COVID-19.

The chain carries TRBV30 and TRBJ2-1; D unresolved. The CDR3 consists of 12 residues. Germline CDR1 GTSNPN, CDR2 SVGIG (reference sequence). Deletions cut 4 bases from V and 4 bases from J, with 8 bases between. CDR3 protein: CAWTASYNEQFF. The DNA for the CDR3 is TGTGCCTGGACGGCTAGTTACAATGAGCAGTTCTTC.

V is TRBV11-2 and J is TRBJ2-5; TRBD2 matches at 9 bases. V was pared by 4 bases and J by 14 bases, with 8 bases of the junction left unmatched. This CDR3 has 12 amino acids. Germline V gives CDR1 SGHAT, CDR2 FQNNGV. The CDR3 coding sequence is TGTGCCAGCAGCTCCCCCGGGACTAGCTCCTACTTC. Its translation is CASSSPGTSSYF.

The rearrangement links TRBV2 to TRBJ2-7; D is perhaps TRBD2 (6 bases). Trimming cost V 6 bases and J 5 bases, with 11 bases left between them. There are 12 residues in the CDR3. Looked up from germline, CDR1 is SNHLY and CDR2 is FYNNEI. The CDR3 DNA sequence: TGTGCCAGCAGGCGGGAAATGGACGAGCAGTACTTC. As protein: CASRREMDEQYF.

The chain couples TRBV9 to TRBJ2-2; D gene unclear. Trimming stripped 5 bases from V and 3 bases from J, with 11 bases between. Germline-derived CDR1 and CDR2 are SGDLS and YYNGEE. The CDR3 sequence is 14 residues long. CDR3 in DNA: TGTGCCAGCAGGACCCAGGTGGACACCGGGGAGCTGTTTTTT. It yields the protein CASRTQVDTGELFF.

The V gene is TRBV27, the J gene TRBJ2-1; D call uncertain. Trimming cost V 3 bases and J 2 bases, with 17 bases left between them. Germline V gene sequence: CDR1 MNHEY, CDR2 SMNVEV (reference sequence). This CDR3 has 17 amino acids. The CDR3 sequence: CASSFLYVQDTYNEQFF. The CDR3 region has the DNA TGTGCCAGCAGTTTTCTATACGTCCAGGATACCTACAATGAGCAGTTCTTC.

This chain connects TRBV7-2 to TRBJ1-5; D is ambiguous. Germline lookup yields CDR1 SGHTA and CDR2 FQGNSA. This CDR3 is built from 15 residues. Trimming cost V 2 bases and J 2 bases, with 10 bases left between them. The CDR3 coding sequence is TGTGCCAGCAGCTTATTTCTAGAGGGCAATCAGCCCCAGCATTTT. It yields the protein CASSLFLEGNQPQHF.

The chain recombines TRBV10-2 with TRBJ1-5; possible D gene TRBD1, 6 bases. In germline, CDR1 is WSHSY, CDR2 SAAADI. CDR3 length: 14 amino acids. The V end lost 3 bases, the J end lost 7 bases, and 13 bases lay between the germline ends. CDR3 loop: CASSEWGGQQPQHF. CDR3 nucleotide sequence: TGCGCCAGCAGTGAATGGGGGGGCCAACAGCCCCAGCATTTT.

This chain links TRBV11-2 with TRBJ1-1; D gene unclear. Germline-derived CDR1 and CDR2 are SGHAT and FQNNGV. V was clipped by 3 bases and J by 1 base, with 9 bases between them. The CDR3 totals 14 residues. The CDR3 sequence: CASSLGSGNTEAFF. The CDR3 DNA reads as TGTGCCAGCAGCTTGGGAAGCGGGAACACTGAAGCTTTCTTT.

As to this clone: The same CDR3 can be traced to other DNA sequences in this sample. V gene TRBV4-3 combines with J gene TRBJ2-7, with D maybe TRBD2 (7 bases). Germline assignment: CDR1 LGHNA and CDR2 YSLEER. V lost 0 bases and J 7 bases, leaving 16 bases between the germline ends. This CDR3 has 15 residues. The CDR3 region has the DNA TGCGCCAGCAGCCAAGATCGAGGACTAGGGGGGGAGCAGTACTTC. Translation: CASSQDRGLGGEQYF.

The rearrangement links TRBV27 to TRBJ2-3, with 14 bases identical to TRBD2. J lost 0 bases, V lost 8 bases, and 7 bases had no gene match. This CDR3 has 17 amino acids. CDR1 and CDR2 from the germline V gene are MNHEY and SMNVEV (reference sequence). This chain's CDR3 is CASFPWTSGGSTDTQYF. DNA of the CDR3: TGTGCCAGCTTTCCATGGACTAGCGGGGGGAGCACAGATACGCAGTATTTT.

This sequence joins TRBV9 and TRBJ2-1, with unresolved D. The CDR3 consists of 13 residues. The V gene's germline CDR1 is SGDLS and CDR2 YYNGEE. V was clipped by 1 base and J by 6 bases, with 8 bases between them. In DNA, the CDR3 is TGTGCCAGCAGCGTATCGCAGGTCAATGAGCAGTTCTTC. Translating it yields CASSVSQVNEQFF. Variable domain in full (rest from reference TRBV9 and TRBJ2-1): DSGVTQTPKHLITATGQRVTLRCSPRSGDLSVYWYQQSLDQGLQFLIQYYNGEERAKGNILERFSAQQFPDLHSELNLSSLELGDSALYFCASSVSQVNEQFFGPGTRLTVL.

The rearrangement links TRBV28 to TRBJ1-1; 7 bases agree with TRBD1. This CDR3 has 14 residues. The germline gives CDR1 MDHEN, CDR2 SYDVKM. Unmatched junction bases numbered 9, after V lost 6 bases and J lost 5 bases. CDR3 coding DNA: TGTGCCAGCAGCTTGAGGGGGCGCGTAACTGAAGCTTTCTTT. Protein sequence: CASSLRGRVTEAFF. The full variable domain, rest sourced from reference TRBV28 and TRBJ1-1, is DVKVTQSSRYLVKRTGEKVFLECVQDMDHENMFWYRQDPGLGLRLIYFSYDVKMKEKGDIPEGYSVSREKKERFSLILESASTNQTSMYLCASSLRGRVTEAFFGQGTRLTVV.

CDR3 DNA sequence: TGTGCCAGCAGCCAAGGGGCTCGAATAAGCGGGACCGCCACCGGGGAGCTGTTTTTT. This sequence encodes CASSQGARISGTATGELFF. V usage is TRBV3-1 (or the pseudogene TRBV3-2) and J usage is TRBJ2-2, with 7 nucleotides matching TRBD2. The CDR3 extends over 19 amino acids. The V segment lost 1 base and the J segment 4 bases; nucleotides outside the gene matches: 15. Germline V gene data show CDR1 as LGHDT and CDR2 as YNNKEL (reference sequence).

The chain uses TRBV27 and TRBJ1-1; 11 bases match TRBD1. The V gene's germline CDR1 is MNHEY and CDR2 SMNVEV (reference sequence). The CDR3 runs 13 residues. V trimming: 6 bases; J trimming: 7 bases; junction bases outside the gene matches: 4. This CDR3 is CASSWTGGVEAFF. DNA for the CDR3: TGTGCCAGCAGCTGGACAGGGGGCGTTGAAGCTTTCTTT.

This clone was recorded only once. The chain links TRBV19 to TRBJ1-5; D uncertain. This CDR3 is built from 16 residues. Germline V gene lookup returns CDR1 LNHDA and CDR2 SQIVND (reference sequence). V lost 5 bases, J lost 0 bases, and 14 bases lay in between. The CDR3 bases are TGTGCCAGTAGTCGAATCCGGGGAAGTAGCAATCAGCCCCAGCATTTT. This sequence encodes CASSRIRGSSNQPQHF.

The V call is TRBV6-5, the J call TRBJ1-5; no reliable D call. Trimming took 4 bases from V and 3 from J, leaving 10 bases between them. Germline values: CDR1 MNHEY, CDR2 SVGAGI. The CDR3 totals 14 residues. CDR3 nucleotides: TGTGCCAGCAGTTTATCAGGATACAATCAGCCCCAGCATTTT. This codes for CASSLSGYNQPQHF.

The chain couples TRBV11-1 to TRBJ2-1; TRBD2 matches at 10 bases. The V and J ends lost 2 bases and 8 bases, in that order; junction bases with no gene match: 6. This CDR3 is built from 15 residues. Germline loops: CDR1 SGHAT, CDR2 FQDESV (reference sequence). The CDR3 spells CASSLSSGSWDEQFF. In nucleotides, the CDR3 is TGTGCCAGCAGCTTATCTAGCGGGAGCTGGGATGAGCAGTTCTTC.

This clone was detected once. J is TRBJ2-5 and V is TRBV6-5; D might be TRBD1 (5 bases). Germline assignment: CDR1 MNHEY and CDR2 SVGAGI. CDR3 length: 15 amino acids. Between the trimmed V and J ends, which lost 5 bases and 0 bases, there was a span of 13 bases. DNA of the CDR3: TGTGCCAGCAGTCCCCTCGACAGTTACCAAGAGACCCAGTACTTC. The encoded protein is CASSPLDSYQETQYF.